The rows below give T cell receptor beta chains drawn from one sample of a study of blood T cell repertoires in COVID-19. Some clones are missing from TCRdb's copy, which holds only in-frame ones; the method was immunoSEQ multiplex PCR. Here the sample spans 50,000 to 70,000 clones, more than 80% being singletons. Sequenced material: peripheral blood. These receptors originate from a human donor with active COVID-19. The donor label of this sample is uncertain. Both conserved end residues are part of each CDR3. Fields, in order: D gene, clone size, J gene, V gene, CDR3 protein, CDR3 DNA. The D gene is left open where the match is weak. Clone size is shown for a subset of rows, as once, few, many or a class of expanded clone.

>TRBD1|-|TRBJ2-2|TRBV4-2
CASSQSDRAGELFF
TGTGCCAGCAGCCAATCGGACAGGGCCGGGGAGCTGTTTTTT
>TRBD2|-|TRBJ2-7|TRBV6-5
CASSYASGAYEQYF
TGTGCCAGCAGTTACGCTAGCGGAGCCTACGAGCAGTACTTC
>TRBD2|-|TRBJ2-2|TRBV13
CASSSPGGGATGELFF
TGTGCCAGCAGCTCCCCGGGGGGAGGCGCCACCGGGGAGCTGTTTTTT
>TRBD1|once|TRBJ2-3|TRBV5-6
CASSFTGAGRTDTQYF
TGTGCCAGCAGTTTTACAGGGGCGGGTCGGACAGATACGCAGTATTTT
>TRBD1|-|TRBJ2-5|TRBV3-1/TRBV3-2
CASSPGGTQYF
TGTGCCAGCAGCCCAGGGGGGACCCAGTACTTC
>-|-|TRBJ1-4|TRBV28
CASGQWEIEKLFF
TGTGCCAGCGGACAGTGGGAGATCGAAAAACTGTTTTTT
>TRBD1|-|TRBJ1-2|TRBV9
CASSAYRSGTGYYGYTF
TGTGCCAGCAGCGCATATCGGTCCGGGACAGGCTACTATGGCTACACCTTC
>-|-|TRBJ1-6|TRBV19
CASRRQLNSPLHF
TGTGCCAGTAGGAGGCAGCTTAATTCACCCCTCCACTTT
>-|-|TRBJ1-1|TRBV7-2
CASSLDRATEAFF
TGTGCCAGCAGCTTAGACAGGGCGACTGAAGCTTTCTTT
>-|-|TRBJ2-7|TRBV7-8
CASSLPVGTPGNEQYF
TGTGCCAGCAGCTTGCCTGTCGGGACACCTGGAAACGAGCAGTACTTC
>-|-|TRBJ2-7|TRBV6-5
CASALDRTISYEQYF
TGTGCCAGCGCACTCGACAGGACCATCTCCTACGAGCAGTACTTC
>-|-|TRBJ2-2|TRBV2
CASSDPGATGTGELFF
TGTGCCAGCAGTGACCCAGGGGCGACTGGCACCGGGGAGCTGTTTTTT
>-|once|TRBJ1-5|TRBV18
CASSPMEHSNQPQHF
TGTGCCAGCTCACCAATGGAGCATAGCAATCAGCCCCAGCATTTT
>TRBD1|-|TRBJ2-5|TRBV7-8
CASSLTGIETQYF
TGTGCCAGCAGCTTGACAGGGATCGAGACCCAGTACTTC
>TRBD2|-|TRBJ2-1|TRBV29-1
CSVAGRGPYNEQFF
TGCAGCGTTGCCGGGAGGGGCCCCTACAATGAGCAGTTCTTC
>TRBD2|-|TRBJ2-3|TRBV5-4
CASSPKGGSGNPDTQYF
TGTGCCAGCAGCCCCAAAGGGGGTAGCGGGAACCCAGATACGCAGTATTTT
>-|-|TRBJ2-7|TRBV27
CASSLSPGQSYEQYF
TGTGCCAGCAGTTTATCTCCAGGACAGTCCTACGAGCAGTACTTC
>-|-|TRBJ1-1|TRBV7-9
CASSFLGPSNTEAFF
TGTGCCAGCAGCTTTCTTGGGCCCTCCAACACTGAAGCTTTCTTT
>TRBD1|-|TRBJ1-1|TRBV7-2
CASSLEGTVNTEAFF
TGTGCCAGCAGCTTAGAAGGGACAGTGAACACTGAAGCTTTCTTT
>-|-|TRBJ1-2|TRBV18
CASSRAGDYTF
TGTGCCAGCTCACGGGCGGGTGACTACACCTTC
>-|-|TRBJ2-3|TRBV24-1
CATSPGEGGPLGTQYF
TGTGCCACCAGTCCGGGGGAGGGGGGTCCCCTGGGTACGCAGTATTTT
>-|-|TRBJ1-1|TRBV19
CASTGEGVSRNTEAFF
TGTGCCAGTACCGGCGAGGGTGTTTCGAGGAACACTGAAGCTTTCTTT
>TRBD2|-|TRBJ2-2|TRBV7-2
CASSPERGGGLPTGELFF
TGTGCCAGCAGCCCGGAGCGTGGCGGGGGGCTGCCCACCGGGGAGCTGTTTTTT
>TRBD2|-|TRBJ2-1|TRBV14
CASSLGTSAYNEQFF
TGTGCCAGCAGCCTAGGGACTAGCGCCTACAATGAGCAGTTCTTC
>TRBD2|-|TRBJ2-5|TRBV3-1/TRBV3-2
CASSQSRGGRKTQYF
TGTGCCAGCAGCCAATCTCGGGGGGGCAGAAAGACCCAGTACTTC
>-|-|TRBJ2-2|TRBV5-6
CASSFDNLGELFF
TGTGCCAGCAGCTTTGACAACCTCGGGGAGCTGTTTTTT
>-|-|TRBJ1-1|TRBV2
CASSEGGPSTEAFF
TGTGCCAGCAGTGAAGGGGGCCCCAGCACTGAAGCTTTCTTT
>TRBD2|-|TRBJ2-1|TRBV27
CASRLLAGGPEQFF
TGTGCCAGCAGGCTACTAGCGGGAGGCCCCGAGCAGTTCTTC
>-|once|TRBJ1-5|TRBV28
CASTPEGNSNQPQHF
TGTGCCAGCACCCCCGAGGGCAATAGCAATCAGCCCCAGCATTTT
>-|-|TRBJ2-2|TRBV11-3
CASSPRGPGELFF
TGTGCCAGCAGCCCCCGAGGCCCCGGGGAGCTGTTTTTT
>-|-|TRBJ2-5|TRBV5-1
CASRRDSQETQYF
TGCGCCAGCAGGCGGGACAGCCAAGAGACCCAGTACTTC
>TRBD1|few|TRBJ2-7|TRBV7-3
CASSLADRGGEQYF
TGTGCCAGCAGCTTGGCCGACAGGGGCGGGGAGCAGTACTTC
>TRBD1|-|TRBJ1-2|TRBV9
CASSYLGQGNGYTF
TGTGCCAGCAGCTACCTAGGACAGGGTAACGGCTACACCTTC
>TRBD1|few|TRBJ1-2|TRBV7-3
CASSQDRETGYTF
TGTGCCAGCAGCCAGGACAGGGAGACTGGCTACACCTTC
>-|-|TRBJ1-1|TRBV18
CASSQEQGRNTEAFF
TGTGCCAGCTCACAGGAACAGGGTCGGAACACTGAAGCTTTCTTT
>-|once|TRBJ2-1|TRBV5-8
CASSTERLNRFF
TGTGCCAGCAGTACAGAACGTCTGAACCGGTTCTTC
>TRBD2|few|TRBJ2-1|TRBV5-4
CASSIPGTSPSNEQFF
TGTGCCAGCAGTATCCCCGGGACTAGCCCCTCGAATGAGCAGTTCTTC
>TRBD2|-|TRBJ2-1|TRBV5-5
CASSPSGRPYNEQFF
TGTGCCAGCAGCCCCAGCGGGAGACCCTACAATGAGCAGTTCTTC
>-|-|TRBJ1-3|TRBV6-5
CATGEDNSGNTIYF
TGTGCCACCGGGGAGGACAACTCTGGAAACACCATATATTTT
>-|-|TRBJ1-4|TRBV7-2
CASSPPQSPLEKLFF
TGTGCCAGCAGCCCCCCACAGAGTCCCCTGGAAAAACTGTTTTTT
>TRBD2|-|TRBJ2-1|TRBV3-1/TRBV3-2
CASRSGGGTYNEQFF
TGTGCCAGCAGGTCGGGCGGGGGGACCTACAATGAGCAGTTCTTC
>-|-|TRBJ1-1|TRBV7-2
CASNVRGVNTEAFF
TGTGCCAGCAATGTCCGGGGTGTGAACACTGAAGCTTTCTTT
>TRBD2|-|TRBJ2-3|TRBV10-3
CAITAIAGYTDTQYF
TGTGCCATCACGGCGATAGCGGGCTACACAGATACGCAGTATTTT
>TRBD2|-|TRBJ2-2|TRBV9
CASSVTSGGTGELFF
TGTGCCAGCAGCGTAACTAGCGGGGGGACCGGGGAGCTGTTTTTT
>-|-|TRBJ2-7|TRBV7-8
CASSLALRELDEQYF
TGTGCCAGCAGCTTAGCCCTCAGGGAATTGGACGAGCAGTACTTC
>TRBD2|-|TRBJ2-3|TRBV29-1
CSATGGRADTQYF
TGCAGCGCAACCGGCGGGAGAGCAGATACGCAGTATTTT
>-|-|TRBJ2-2|TRBV9
CASSVAGGELFF
TGTGCCAGCAGCGTAGCGGGTGGGGAGCTGTTTTTT
>TRBD1|-|TRBJ1-2|TRBV6-2/TRBV6-3
CASSAPLTGNYGYTF
TGTGCCAGCAGTGCACCTTTGACAGGGAACTATGGCTACACCTTC
>-|-|TRBJ1-6|TRBV7-2
CASTQTGISPLHF
TGTGCCAGCACGCAAACCGGGATTTCACCCCTCCACTTT
>TRBD1|-|TRBJ1-1|TRBV12-5
CASGLDRGSEAFF
TGTGCTAGTGGTTTGGACAGGGGATCTGAAGCTTTCTTT
>TRBD1|-|TRBJ1-4|TRBV5-5
CASSLGQGSANEKLFF
TGTGCCAGCAGCCTTGGACAGGGGAGCGCTAATGAAAAACTGTTTTTT
>-|-|TRBJ1-5|TRBV19
CASSSTAFVTGNQPQHF
TGTGCCAGTAGTTCGACAGCTTTTGTGACCGGGAATCAGCCCCAGCATTTT
>TRBD2|-|TRBJ2-3|TRBV5-5
CASSPSYGRYTDTQYF
TGTGCCAGCAGCCCTTCCTACGGGAGGTACACAGATACGCAGTATTTT
>TRBD1|-|TRBJ2-2|TRBV2
CASRSPRDRNTGELFF
TGTGCCAGCAGGAGCCCCCGGGACAGGAACACCGGGGAGCTGTTTTTT